Listed below are T cell receptor beta chains from one sample, sequenced in a study of cytomegalovirus exposure and HLA in healthy donors. Produced via immunoSEQ multiplex PCR; TCRdb's table is partial and in-frame only. The table has roughly 58,000 clones, 80% to 95% seen once. Sequencing input: PBMCs. The receptors were gathered from a man younger than 30 in good health and CMV-seronegative. Both conserved end residues are part of each CDR3. A D gene is named only where the DNA matches it firmly. Part of the rows lack a size; the others show once, few, many or a class for expanded clones.

D	J	length	V	size	CDR3	DNA
TRBD2	TRBJ2-5	16	TRBV10-1	NA	CASSEGGSGDQETQYF	TGCGCCAGCAGTGAAGGCGGGAGCGGGGACCAAGAGACCCAGTACTTC
NA	TRBJ2-1	16	TRBV6-6	NA	CASSYSRQGGYNEQFF	TGTGCCAGCAGTTACTCGAGGCAGGGGGGTTACAATGAGCAGTTCTTC
NA	TRBJ2-1	16	TRBV9	NA	CASSTRTQSSYNEQFF	TGTGCCAGCAGCACCCGGACTCAAAGCTCCTACAATGAGCAGTTCTTC
NA	TRBJ2-5	10	TRBV20-1	NA	CSASSGTQYF	TGCAGTGCTAGTTCCGGGACCCAGTACTTC
NA	TRBJ2-2	15	TRBV5-4	NA	CASSPGGTVPGELFF	TGTGCCAGCAGCCCAGGCGGGACAGTCCCCGGGGAGCTGTTTTTT
NA	TRBJ2-6	15	TRBV15	NA	CATSSGPPGANVLTF	TGTGCCACCAGCAGCGGTCCTCCTGGGGCCAACGTCCTGACTTTC
TRBD2	TRBJ2-6	16	TRBV7-6	NA	CASSPSGIRGANVLTF	TGTGCCAGCAGCCCTAGCGGGATCCGAGGGGCCAACGTCCTGACTTTC
NA	TRBJ2-1	15	TRBV5-1	once	CASSLAHSLYNEQFF	TGCGCCAGCAGCTTGGCACACAGCCTCTACAATGAGCAGTTCTTC
TRBD1	TRBJ2-5	13	TRBV5-1	NA	CASSWGTAETQYF	TGCGCCAGCAGCTGGGGGACAGCAGAGACCCAGTACTTC
NA	TRBJ2-1	14	TRBV7-8	few	CASSLYPEYNEQFF	TGTGCCAGCAGCTTATACCCAGAATACAATGAGCAGTTCTTC
TRBD1	TRBJ1-1	16	TRBV19	NA	CASSRDRGWAGTEAFF	TGTGCCAGTAGTCGGGACAGGGGATGGGCAGGCACTGAAGCTTTCTTT
NA	TRBJ2-6	14	TRBV2	NA	CASNPSSGANVLTF	TGTGCCAGCAATCCGAGCTCTGGGGCCAACGTCCTGACTTTC
NA	TRBJ2-1	18	TRBV28	NA	CASSSPLAVQNSYNEQFF	TGTGCCAGCAGTTCCCCATTAGCGGTCCAGAACTCCTACAATGAGCAGTTCTTC
NA	TRBJ1-1	16	TRBV15	NA	CATGEIRELGNTEAFF	TGTGCCACCGGAGAGATAAGGGAGTTGGGGAACACTGAAGCTTTCTTT
TRBD1	TRBJ1-5	15	TRBV7-6	NA	CASSSGTGGNQPQHF	TGTGCCAGTTCTTCCGGGACAGGGGGCAATCAGCCCCAGCATTTT
NA	TRBJ2-7	13	TRBV27	few	CASGAGHYYEQYF	TGTGCCAGTGGAGCGGGACACTACTACGAGCAGTACTTC
TRBD1	TRBJ2-1	15	TRBV10-3	NA	CAISLGQGPYNEQFF	TGTGCCATCAGCCTTGGACAGGGCCCATACAATGAGCAGTTCTTC
NA	TRBJ1-1	13	TRBV27	NA	CASSFSHNTEAFF	TGTGCCAGCAGTTTCAGTCACAACACTGAAGCTTTCTTT
NA	TRBJ1-5	15	TRBV7-3	NA	CASSLPGFSNQPQHF	TGTGCCAGCAGCCTACCGGGATTTAGCAATCAGCCCCAGCATTTT
TRBD1	TRBJ1-1	15	TRBV6-1	NA	CASSTGQGVNTEAFF	TGTGCCAGCAGTACGGGACAGGGAGTGAACACTGAAGCTTTCTTT
TRBD2	TRBJ2-1	18	TRBV7-2	NA	CASSLGGEWTSKLNEQFF	TGTGCCAGCAGCTTAGGAGGTGAGTGGACTAGCAAATTAAATGAGCAGTTCTTC
TRBD1	TRBJ2-1	16	TRBV27	NA	CASRLTGWGRMDEQFF	TGTGCCAGCAGGTTGACAGGGTGGGGACGAATGGATGAGCAGTTCTTC
TRBD2	TRBJ2-1	16	TRBV5-8	NA	CASSSLAGMAYNEQFF	TGTGCCAGCAGCTCATTAGCGGGAATGGCCTACAATGAGCAGTTCTTC
TRBD2	TRBJ2-3	13	TRBV29-1	NA	CSELSGTSGSQYF	TGCAGCGAACTCTCCGGGACTAGCGGATCGCAGTATTTT
TRBD2	TRBJ2-1	16	TRBV27	NA	CASRSSGRGYNNEQFF	TGTGCCAGCAGGAGTAGCGGGAGAGGATATAACAATGAGCAGTTCTTC
NA	TRBJ2-2	16	TRBV19	NA	CASSMGRGRSTGELFF	TGTGCCAGTAGTATGGGGCGGGGGCGTAGCACCGGGGAGCTGTTTTTT
TRBD2	TRBJ2-3	14	TRBV6-5	NA	CASRLAASTDTQYF	TGTGCCAGCAGGCTAGCGGCTAGCACAGATACGCAGTATTTT
TRBD1	TRBJ1-2	12	TRBV6-1	NA	CASRRDSYGYTF	TGTGCCAGCAGGCGGGACAGCTATGGCTACACCTTC
NA	TRBJ2-5	15	TRBV7-6	NA	CASSVGTIGGETQYF	TGTGCCAGCAGCGTTGGGACAATCGGGGGGGAGACCCAGTACTTC
NA	TRBJ1-5	18	TRBV28	NA	CASSLSRSSWTVDQPQHF	TGTGCCAGCAGTTTAAGTCGGTCCAGTTGGACAGTCGATCAGCCCCAGCATTTT
NA	TRBJ1-2	14	TRBV10-3	NA	CAISEGGFNYGYTF	TGTGCCATCAGTGAGGGCGGCTTTAACTATGGCTACACCTTC
NA	TRBJ2-5	14	TRBV6-5	NA	CASSSPSLAETQYF	TGTGCCAGCAGTTCTCCCTCACTCGCGGAGACCCAGTACTTC
TRBD2	TRBJ2-3	18	TRBV29-1	NA	CSVEGSLGLAGGTDTQYF	TGCAGCGTTGAAGGATCCCTTGGACTAGCGGGAGGAACAGATACGCAGTATTTT
NA	TRBJ2-2	13	TRBV19	NA	CASSMGGQGELFF	TGTGCCAGTAGTATGGGGGGGCAAGGGGAGCTGTTTTTT
NA	TRBJ2-5	14	TRBV5-1	once	CASSLGSIQETQYF	TGCGCCAGCAGCTTGGGTAGCATCCAAGAGACCCAGTACTTC
TRBD1	TRBJ2-5	13	TRBV15	NA	CATSSYRGETQYF	TGTGCCACCAGCAGCTACAGGGGAGAGACCCAGTACTTC
TRBD1	TRBJ1-2	14	TRBV27	NA	CASSSAGTGRGYTF	TGTGCCAGCAGTTCCGCCGGGACAGGGAGAGGCTACACCTTC
TRBD2	TRBJ2-1	15	TRBV2	once	CASSPPGLADNEQFF	TGTGCCAGCAGCCCCCCCGGACTAGCTGACAATGAGCAGTTCTTC
TRBD2	TRBJ2-1	16	TRBV30	few	CAWSPLAGGAYNEQFF	TGTGCCTGGAGTCCCCTAGCGGGAGGCGCCTACAATGAGCAGTTCTTC
TRBD1	TRBJ2-7	14	TRBV7-8	NA	CASSFGQGVDEQYF	TGTGCCAGCAGCTTTGGACAGGGAGTGGACGAGCAGTACTTC
TRBD1	TRBJ1-3	18	TRBV4-2	NA	CASSTVGQQSFSGNTIYF	TGTGCCAGCAGCACCGTGGGACAGCAGTCTTTCTCTGGAAACACCATATATTTT
TRBD2	TRBJ2-5	14	TRBV2	NA	CASYSSGKAGGQYF	TGTGCCAGCTACTCTAGCGGGAAAGCGGGTGGCCAGTACTTC
TRBD2	TRBJ2-4	15	TRBV6-1	once	CASSGGTSPVNIQYF	TGTGCCAGCAGCGGGGGGACTAGCCCTGTCAACATTCAGTACTTC